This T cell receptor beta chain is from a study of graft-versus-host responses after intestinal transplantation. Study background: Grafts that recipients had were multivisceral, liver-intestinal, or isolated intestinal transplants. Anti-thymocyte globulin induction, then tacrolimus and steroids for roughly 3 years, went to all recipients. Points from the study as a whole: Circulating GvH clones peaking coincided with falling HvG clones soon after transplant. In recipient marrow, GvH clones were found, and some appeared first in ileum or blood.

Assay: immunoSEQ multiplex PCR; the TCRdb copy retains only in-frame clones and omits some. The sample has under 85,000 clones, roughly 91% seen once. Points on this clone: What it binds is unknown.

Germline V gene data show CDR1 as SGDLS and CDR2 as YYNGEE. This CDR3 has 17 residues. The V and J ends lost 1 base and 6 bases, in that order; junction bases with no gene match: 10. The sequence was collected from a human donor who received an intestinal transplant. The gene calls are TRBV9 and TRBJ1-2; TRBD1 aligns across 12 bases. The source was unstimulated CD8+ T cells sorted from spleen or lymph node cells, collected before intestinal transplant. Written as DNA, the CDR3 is TGTGCCAGCAGCGTACAAATTGGGACAGGGGGCCAAAATGGCTACACCTTC. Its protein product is CASSVQIGTGGQNGYTF.